The clone carrying this T cell receptor beta chain was seen only a few times. Documented time point: longitudinal time-point 3. 5'RACE with 10-nucleotide random UMIs generated the cDNA. TCRdb independently ran MiXCR on the 5' RACE reads; one entry per CDR3 protein. The sample contains about 84,000 distinct CDR3 sequences, roughly 4.5% of which appear only once. These data belong to a study of neurological immune-mediated disorders. Sequenced material: PBMCs. The clonotype originates from an older woman with multiple sclerosis.

The CDR3 DNA sequence: TGTGCCAGCAGCCCAGCTCGGGAGCAGTACTTC. Protein product: CASSPAREQYF. The chain recombines TRBV7-9 with TRBJ2-7, with unresolved D. From germline, CDR1 is SEHNR and CDR2 FQNEAQ (reference sequence). Trimming stripped 5 bases from V and 7 bases from J, with 9 bases between. This CDR3 contains 11 residues.